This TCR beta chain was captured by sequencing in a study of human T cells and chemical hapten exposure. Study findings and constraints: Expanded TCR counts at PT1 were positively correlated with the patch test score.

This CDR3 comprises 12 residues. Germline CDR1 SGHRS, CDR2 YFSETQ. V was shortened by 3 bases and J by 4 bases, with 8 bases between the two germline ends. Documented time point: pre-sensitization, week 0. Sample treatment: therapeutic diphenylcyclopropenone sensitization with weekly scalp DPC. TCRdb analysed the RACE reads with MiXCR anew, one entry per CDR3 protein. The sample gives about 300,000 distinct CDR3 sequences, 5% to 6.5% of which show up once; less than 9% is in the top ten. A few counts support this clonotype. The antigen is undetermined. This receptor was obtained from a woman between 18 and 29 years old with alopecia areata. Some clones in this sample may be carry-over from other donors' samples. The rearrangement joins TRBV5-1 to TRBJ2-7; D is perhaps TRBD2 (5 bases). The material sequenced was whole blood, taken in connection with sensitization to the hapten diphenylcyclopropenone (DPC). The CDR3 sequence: CASSSEAYEQYF. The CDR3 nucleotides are TGCGCCAGCAGCTCGGAGGCGTACGAGCAGTACTTC.